These 30 T cell receptor beta chains originate from one sample sequenced in a study of siplizumab effects on memory and regulatory T cells. Libraries were prepared by immunoSEQ multiplex PCR; TCRdb keeps only in-frame clonotypes and omits some of them. The repertoire holds tens of thousands of clones, with roughly 87% as singletons. The sequenced sample was naive CD8+ T cells sorted from blood. The receptors were sampled from a human donor in good health.

The chain has TRBV5-5 and TRBJ1-1; no definite D call. The CDR3 covers 15 residues. V was pared by 3 bases and J by 0 bases, with 12 bases between. Germline V lookup: CDR1 SGHKS, CDR2 YYEKEE (reference sequence). The CDR3 DNA is TGTGCCAGCAGCTCTGTCTGGCCCATGAACACTGAAGCTTTCTTT. Protein: CASSSVWPMNTEAFF. The full variable domain, with the rest looked up from reference TRBV5-5 and TRBJ1-1, is DAGVTQSPTHLIKTRGQQVTLRCSPISGHKSVSWYQQVLGQGPQFIFQYYEKEERGRGNFPDRFSARQFPNYSSELNVNALLLGDSALYLCASSSVWPMNTEAFFGQGTRLTVV.

This chain uses TRBV4-1 with TRBJ2-1; D is uncertain. This CDR3 contains 15 residues. Germline CDR1 is MGHRA and CDR2 is YSYEKL. V lost 0 bases, J lost 8 bases, and 14 bases lay in between. Here the CDR3 reads CASSQEDPKWDEQFF. CDR3 nucleotide sequence: TGCGCCAGCAGCCAAGAGGACCCCAAGTGGGATGAGCAGTTCTTC.

This clone is a singleton in its sample. The rearrangement links TRBV4-1 to TRBJ1-5; TRBD1 agrees at 9 bases. V trimming: 3 bases; J trimming: 6 bases; junction bases outside the gene matches: 9. The CDR3 has 16 residues. Germline CDR1 reads MGHRA; CDR2 reads YSYEKL. The CDR3 bases are TGCGCCAGCAGCCAGGAAAACAGGGGGCTAGGTCAGCCCCAGCATTTT. This gives the protein CASSQENRGLGQPQHF.

The chain links TRBV7-8 to TRBJ1-4, with 10 bases identical to TRBD1. V gave up 6 bases and J gave up 8 bases; unmatched junction bases: 6. This CDR3 is 14 amino acids long. CDR1 is SGHVS, CDR2 FQNEAQ, per germline. Here the CDR3 DNA reads TGTGCCAGCAGTCCCTGGACAGGGGGGGAAAAACTGTTTTTT. Its protein product is CASSPWTGGEKLFF.

With respect to this clone: Other DNA sequences in this specimen translate into the identical CDR3. The rearrangement uses TRBV27 and TRBJ2-1, with TRBD2 matching 11 bases. The CDR3 totals 15 residues. The germline V gene has CDR1 MNHEY and CDR2 SMNVEV (reference sequence). The ends lost 4 bases at V and 3 bases at J; junction bases unmatched: 2. The CDR3 nucleotides read TGTGCCAGCAGTTCCGGGACTAGCGGCTACAATGAGCAGTTCTTC. Residues: CASSSGTSGYNEQFF.

V gene TRBV5-4 combines with J gene TRBJ2-1, with 8 bases identical to TRBD1. V trimming: 2 bases; J trimming: 0 bases; junction bases outside the gene matches: 4. This CDR3 comprises 16 residues. Germline lookup yields CDR1 SGHNT and CDR2 YYREEE (reference sequence). This CDR3 reads CASSFRTGSSYNEQFF. Here the CDR3 DNA reads TGTGCCAGCAGCTTTCGGACAGGGAGCTCCTACAATGAGCAGTTCTTC.

CDR3 sequence reads: CASSLESASGYNEQFF. The CDR3, as DNA: TGTGCCAGCAGCTTAGAGTCGGCTAGCGGTTACAATGAGCAGTTCTTC. This rearrangement joins TRBV7-6 to TRBJ2-1, with TRBD2 matching 7 bases. The CDR3 spans 16 residues. The V gene end was trimmed by 1 base and the J gene end by 4 bases; junction bases not matched to a gene: 7. Looked up from germline, CDR1 is SGHVS and CDR2 is FNYEAQ.

In regard to this clone: Other DNA sequences in this specimen translate into the identical CDR3. For the CDR3, the DNA is TGTGCCAGCAGCTTAGGGAACAATGAGCAGTTCTTC. Amino acids: CASSLGNNEQFF. The chain joins TRBV7-3 to TRBJ2-1; D unresolved. From germline, CDR1 is SGHTA and CDR2 FQGTGA. The CDR3 spans 12 residues. The V end was cut by 2 bases, the J end by 5 bases, with 4 bases between.

The chain recombines TRBV29-1 with TRBJ2-3; D is ambiguous. Germline CDR1 reads SQVTM; CDR2 reads ANQGSEA. The CDR3 extends over 9 amino acids. V was pared by 7 bases and J by 2 bases, with 1 base between. The CDR3, as DNA: TGCAGCGCCACAGATACGCAGTATTTT. Translation: CSATDTQYF.

This chain joins TRBV7-6 and TRBJ2-7, with D unresolved. CDR1 and CDR2 from the germline V gene are SGHVS and FNYEAQ. V lost 5 bases to trimming and J lost 5 bases, with 13 bases between them. The CDR3 covers 13 residues. For the CDR3, the DNA is TGTGCCAGCAGCGGCCTTCCTTTAGACGAGCAGTACTTC. Protein: CASSGLPLDEQYF.

The sample holds a few counts of this clone. This sequence joins TRBV10-3 and TRBJ2-5; D unclear. This CDR3 region has 16 residues. The germline V gene encodes CDR1 ENHRY and CDR2 SYGVKD. V lost 0 bases and J 2 bases, leaving 13 bases between the germline ends. The CDR3 reads CAISESESLGQETQYF. The CDR3 coding sequence is TGTGCCATCAGTGAGTCTGAGAGCCTCGGGCAAGAGACCCAGTACTTC.

This chain connects TRBV5-5 to TRBJ1-1; D not resolved. Germline V gene lookup returns CDR1 SGHKS and CDR2 YYEKEE (reference sequence). CDR3 size: 11 residues. V lost 4 bases, J lost 7 bases, and 8 bases lay in between. CDR3 protein: CASSLGREAFF. The CDR3 DNA follows: TGTGCCAGCAGCCTGGGCCGTGAAGCTTTCTTT. Full variable domain (outside the CDR3, taken from reference TRBV5-5 and TRBJ1-1): DAGVTQSPTHLIKTRGQQVTLRCSPISGHKSVSWYQQVLGQGPQFIFQYYEKEERGRGNFPDRFSARQFPNYSSELNVNALLLGDSALYLCASSLGREAFFGQGTRLTVV.

This clone was seen just once. V is TRBV6-5 and J is TRBJ2-3, with D unclear. Germline V gene sequence: CDR1 MNHEY, CDR2 SVGAGI. The CDR3 runs 13 residues. Deletions cut 7 bases from V and 3 bases from J, with 11 bases between. The CDR3 nucleotides read TGTGCCAGCAAACCCCCCTCGACAGATACGCAGTATTTT. Its protein product is CASKPPSTDTQYF.

Only one count was recorded for this clone. The rearrangement joins TRBV7-9 to TRBJ2-7; TRBD2 might be the D (5 bases). Trimming took off 5 bases at V and 4 bases at J, with 15 bases between the two ends. CDR1 is SEHNR and CDR2 is FQNEAQ in the germline V gene (reference sequence). The CDR3 sequence is 14 residues long. CDR3 in amino acids: CASSPPTRGYEQYF. CDR3 coding DNA: TGTGCCAGCAGCCCGCCAACCCGGGGTTACGAGCAGTACTTC.

This chain joins TRBV30 and TRBJ2-5, with 8 bases fitting TRBD1. This CDR3 comprises 13 residues. Germline V lookup: CDR1 GTSNPN, CDR2 SVGIG (reference sequence). J gave up 3 bases and V 8 bases, and 8 bases lay outside the gene matches. CDR3 sequence (DNA): TGTGCCGAATCCACAGGGGGAAAAGAGACCCAGTACTTC. It is translated as CAESTGGKETQYF.

V is TRBV5-1 and J is TRBJ1-1; no firm D call. In germline, CDR1 is SGHRS, CDR2 YFSETQ. The CDR3 sequence is 15 residues long. V lost 0 bases and J 0 bases, leaving 9 bases between the germline ends. The CDR3 DNA follows: TGCGCCAGCAGCTTGGGGTGGGGAATGAACACTGAAGCTTTCTTT. Protein product: CASSLGWGMNTEAFF.

The V gene is TRBV25-1, the J gene TRBJ1-1; D is unresolved. The CDR3 totals 11 residues. Trimming took off 4 bases at V and 8 bases at J, with 8 bases between the two ends. Germline V gives CDR1 MGHDK, CDR2 SYGVNS. Here the CDR3 DNA reads TGTGCCAGCAGTGTACAGCTAGAAGCTTTCTTT. Translated, it gives CASSVQLEAFF.

This rearrangement joins TRBV5-4 to TRBJ1-2, with TRBD1 matching over 7 bases. The CDR3 sequence is 15 residues long. Germline V lookup: CDR1 SGHNT, CDR2 YYREEE (reference sequence). V was pared by 4 bases and J by 8 bases, with 14 bases of the junction left unmatched. CDR3 sequence reads: CASSPAGQLVGGYTF. CDR3 DNA sequence: TGTGCCAGCAGCCCCGCGGGACAGCTTGTGGGCGGCTACACCTTC.

In its sample, this clone was seen a few times. The chain carries TRBV6-1 and TRBJ1-1; 7 bases are a match to TRBD1. The germline CDR1 and CDR2 sequences are MNHNS and SASEGT. This CDR3 is built from 14 residues. The ends lost 3 bases at V and 2 bases at J; junction bases unmatched: 3. The CDR3, as DNA: TGTGCCAGCAGTGACGGGACAGTCAACACTGAAGCTTTCTTT. It yields the protein CASSDGTVNTEAFF.

The V gene is TRBV5-4, the J gene TRBJ2-7, with 8 bases matching TRBD1. This CDR3 spans 13 amino acids. V was clipped by 3 bases and J by 4 bases; unmatched bases: 3. CDR1 is SGHNT and CDR2 is YYREEE in the germline V gene (reference sequence). The CDR3 nucleotides are TGTGCCAGCAGCTCGAGACAGGGGTACGAGCAGTACTTC. Its translation is CASSSRQGYEQYF.

The chain recombines TRBV6-5 with TRBJ1-2; 8 bases align to TRBD1. Germline values: CDR1 MNHEY, CDR2 SVGAGI. The length of the CDR3 is 14 residues. V dropped 9 bases and J dropped 8; count of bases not matched to a gene: 14. The CDR3 sequence is CASSWTGSYEGYTF. The CDR3 nucleotides are TGTGCCAGTTCCTGGACAGGGAGTTATGAGGGCTACACCTTC.

The chain combines TRBV5-1 with TRBJ2-7; D possibly corresponds to TRBD2 (5 bases). V lost 5 bases, J lost 2 bases, and 11 bases lay in between. Germline-derived CDR1 and CDR2 are SGHRS and YFSETQ. This CDR3 contains 13 residues. The chain's CDR3 is CASSYGITYEQYF. The CDR3 DNA reads as TGCGCCAGCAGTTACGGGATTACCTACGAGCAGTACTTC.

The chain recombines TRBV19 with TRBJ2-7; D not resolved. Germline-derived CDR1 and CDR2 are LNHDA and SQIVND (reference sequence). V lost 6 bases and J 3 bases, leaving 12 bases between the germline ends. CDR3 length: 13 amino acids. The CDR3 here is CASSSGLLYEQYF. CDR3 bases: TGTGCCAGTAGCTCGGGTTTGCTCTACGAGCAGTACTTC.

The genes are TRBV5-5 and TRBJ2-7, with 8 bases that match TRBD1. The germline CDR1 and CDR2 sequences are SGHKS and YYEKEE (reference sequence). CDR3 length: 13 residues. Unmatched junction bases numbered 8, after V lost 6 bases and J lost 6 bases. The CDR3 DNA reads as TGTGCCAGCACTCCCAGGGGGCGTCGCGAGCAGTACTTC. Translating it yields CASTPRGRREQYF.

The chain joins TRBV25-1 to TRBJ2-3; D is unclear. The CDR3 spans 13 residues. Per germline, CDR1 MGHDK and CDR2 SYGVNS. Trimming stripped 3 bases from V and 4 bases from J, with 8 bases between. CDR3 in DNA: TGTGCCAGCAGTGATCTTAGTCCAGATACGCAGTATTTT. Its translation is CASSDLSPDTQYF.

The chain combines TRBV5-1 with TRBJ1-1; D is unclear. Trimming left V 1 base short and J 1 base short, with 5 bases between. The CDR3 has 13 residues. CDR1 is SGHRS, CDR2 YFSETQ, per germline. CDR3 region: CASSLPGNTEAFF. The CDR3 DNA reads TGCGCCAGCAGCTTGCCGGGGAACACTGAAGCTTTCTTT.

The chain carries TRBV19 and TRBJ2-3; possibly TRBD2 for D (6 bases). Germline V gene data show CDR1 as LNHDA and CDR2 as SQIVND (reference sequence). There are 14 residues in the CDR3. The ends were cut back, 5 bases at V and 2 bases at J, with 11 bases in the middle. The CDR3 bases are TGTGCCAGTAGTGTCGGGACTCCCACAGATACGCAGTATTTT. The encoded protein is CASSVGTPTDTQYF.

CDR3 in DNA: TGTGCCAGCAGCTTAGAACAGGGGAGGGAGACCCAGTACTTC. Translation gives CASSLEQGRETQYF. This chain connects TRBV7-2 to TRBJ2-5, with D tentatively TRBD1 (7 bases). The CDR3 has 14 amino acids. The germline V gene has CDR1 SGHTA and CDR2 FQGNSA. V was shortened by 1 base and J by 5 bases, with 11 bases between the two germline ends.

The V and J genes are TRBV9 and TRBJ2-2; the match to TRBD2 covers 7 bases. The ends lost 1 base at V and 3 bases at J; junction bases unmatched: 6. Germline CDR1 and CDR2: SGDLS and YYNGEE. The CDR3 extends over 16 amino acids. The CDR3 nucleotides are TGTGCCAGCAGCGTATCGCGGGAGTGGGACACCGGGGAGCTGTTTTTT. It yields the protein CASSVSREWDTGELFF.

In its sample, this clone was seen once. The V and J genes are TRBV7-3 and TRBJ2-1, with D uncertain. This CDR3 comprises 15 residues. Trimming left V 1 base short and J 9 bases short, with 16 bases between. The germline V gene has CDR1 SGHTA and CDR2 FQGTGA. As DNA, the CDR3 is TGTGCCAGCAGCTTAAGGCCCCTCTTCGGCAGTGAGCAGTTCTTC. Amino acids: CASSLRPLFGSEQFF.